These 22 T cell receptor beta chains were sequenced from one sample in a study of technical replicates of blood from a few donors. Assay: immunoSEQ multiplex PCR; the TCRdb copy retains only in-frame clones and omits some. The sample contains 55,000 to 75,000 clones, approximately 90% of which appear only once. Sequenced input: T cells isolated from PBMCs. The receptors originated from a human donor in good health.

The chain has TRBV25-1 and TRBJ2-7; a possible D gene is TRBD1 (5 bases). The CDR3 sequence is 13 residues long. Trimming stripped 3 bases from V and 6 bases from J, with 12 bases between. In germline, CDR1 is MGHDK, CDR2 SYGVNS. The CDR3 DNA reads TGTGCCAGCAGTGAGGGGCTTCTAGGCGAGCAGTACTTC. Translating it yields CASSEGLLGEQYF.

The chain couples TRBV4-3 to TRBJ1-1; D uncertain. Trimming shortened V by 4 bases and J by 1 base, and 7 bases separated the two germline ends. The V gene's germline CDR1 is LGHNA and CDR2 YSLEER. This CDR3 contains 13 residues. CDR3 protein: CASSRYTNTEAFF. The CDR3 DNA is TGCGCCAGCAGCCGATACACGAACACTGAAGCTTTCTTT.

V is TRBV9 and J is TRBJ2-3; D is unresolved. CDR1 is SGDLS and CDR2 is YYNGEE in the germline V gene. Trimming left V 0 bases short and J 6 bases short, with 14 bases between. The CDR3 is 15 residues long. The CDR3 loop is CASSVVGSSVDTQYF. Here the CDR3 DNA reads TGTGCCAGCAGCGTAGTGGGTTCTAGTGTGGATACGCAGTATTTT.

J is TRBJ2-7 and V is TRBV5-4, with 9 positions matching TRBD2. The V gene end was trimmed by 1 base and the J gene end by 5 bases; junction bases not matched to a gene: 7. There are 15 residues in the CDR3. Looked up from germline, CDR1 is SGHNT and CDR2 is YYREEE (reference sequence). The CDR3 DNA reads TGTGCCAGCAGCTTGTTGCAGCGGGAGGATCACGAGCAGTACTTC. Translated: CASSLLQREDHEQYF.

V gene TRBV9 combines with J gene TRBJ2-3; 7 bases are a match to TRBD1. With V trimmed by 4 bases and J by 4 bases, 21 bases remained unmatched. CDR1 and CDR2 (germline): SGDLS, YYNGEE. The CDR3 consists of 19 residues. This CDR3 is CASSPYHRVTGAPSDTQYF. In nucleotides, the CDR3 is TGTGCCAGCAGCCCCTACCATCGCGTCACAGGGGCGCCTTCAGATACGCAGTATTTT. Complete variable domain (other parts from reference TRBV9 and TRBJ2-3): DSGVTQTPKHLITATGQRVTLRCSPRSGDLSVYWYQQSLDQGLQFLIQYYNGEERAKGNILERFSAQQFPDLHSELNLSSLELGDSALYFCASSPYHRVTGAPSDTQYFGPGTRLTVL.

The CDR3, as DNA: TGCAGTGCCAGGGACTACGAGCAGTACTTC. Amino acids: CSARDYEQYF. This chain joins TRBV20-1 and TRBJ2-7; TRBD1 might be the D (5 bases). CDR1 is DFQATT, CDR2 SNEGSKA, per germline (reference sequence). This CDR3 is built from 10 residues. Trimming took off 6 bases at V and 3 bases at J, with 6 bases between the two ends.

The J gene is TRBJ1-4, the V gene TRBV11-3; D call uncertain. The CDR3 extends over 15 amino acids. The germline CDR1 and CDR2 sequences are SGHNT and YENEEA. Trimming left V 1 base short and J 0 bases short, with 6 bases between. CDR3 in DNA: TGTGCCAGCAGCTTAGGGCGGGCAACTAATGAAAAACTGTTTTTT. Its protein is CASSLGRATNEKLFF.

This chain connects TRBV18 to TRBJ1-1, with D perhaps TRBD1 (6 bases). V was cut by 3 bases and J by 4 bases, with 9 bases left in between. The germline V gene encodes CDR1 KGHSH and CDR2 LQKENI. CDR3 length: 13 amino acids. The CDR3 region is CASSPYRATEAFF. In DNA form, the CDR3 reads TGTGCCAGCTCACCTTACAGGGCCACTGAAGCTTTCTTT. The whole variable domain, remainder taken from reference TRBV18 and TRBJ1-1, is NAGVMQNPRHLVRRRGQEARLRCSPMKGHSHVYWYRQLPEEGLKFMVYLQKENIIDESGMPKERFSAEFPKEGPSILRIQQVVRGDSAAYFCASSPYRATEAFFGQGTRLTVV.

The chain carries TRBV5-1 and TRBJ2-2; D is possibly TRBD2 (6 bases). Deletions cut 2 bases from V and 3 bases from J, with 17 bases between. This CDR3 contains 17 residues. CDR1 SGHRS and CDR2 YFSETQ come from the germline V gene. The CDR3, as DNA: TGCGCCAGCAGCTTATATCTCGGGAGTCGGGACACCGGGGAGCTGTTTTTT. Translated: CASSLYLGSRDTGELFF. Together with reference TRBV5-1 and TRBJ2-2, the CDR3 gives the full variable domain: KAGVTQTPRYLIKTRGQQVTLSCSPISGHRSVSWYQQTPGQGLQFLFEYFSETQRNKGNFPGRFSGRQFSNSRSEMNVSTLELGDSALYLCASSLYLGSRDTGELFFGEGSRLTVL.

This clone appeared once. The chain carries TRBV4-2 and TRBJ2-7; D is possibly TRBD2 (5 bases). The germline gives CDR1 LGHNA, CDR2 YNFKEQ. The CDR3 runs 12 residues. V was clipped by 4 bases and J by 6 bases, with 10 bases between them. The CDR3 loop is CASSRGYSEQYF. The CDR3 DNA sequence: TGTGCCAGCAGCCGCGGGTACTCCGAGCAGTACTTC.

The chain combines TRBV4-3 with TRBJ1-1; 7 bases line up with TRBD1. CDR3 length: 14 residues. V was clipped by 3 bases and J by 5 bases; unmatched bases: 6. Germline CDR1 reads LGHNA; CDR2 reads YSLEER. The CDR3 protein is CASSHVQGWTEAFF. The CDR3 DNA reads as TGCGCCAGCAGCCATGTACAGGGGTGGACTGAAGCTTTCTTT.

In this sample, this clone turned up once. V gene TRBV6-1 combines with J gene TRBJ2-7; 9 bases are a match to TRBD1. Trimming at V came to 5 bases and at J to 3 bases, leaving 8 bases not matched to a gene. CDR3 length: 15 amino acids. The V gene's germline CDR1 is MNHNS and CDR2 SASEGT. CDR3 nucleotide sequence: TGTGCCAGCAGTTTTTCCCCGGGACAGGGCTACGAGCAGTACTTC. It codes for CASSFSPGQGYEQYF.

Remarks on this clone: Germline is not matched at one junction end, which may reflect a read error. This rearrangement joins TRBV4-1 to TRBJ2-2; a weak D match, TRBD1 (5 bases). CDR1 MGHRA and CDR2 YSYEKL come from the germline V gene. The CDR3 has 15 amino acids. CDR3 protein: CASRQGQGFTGELFF. CDR3 nucleotide sequence: TGCGCCAGCAGACAAGGGCAGGGCTTCACCGGGGAGCTGTTTTTT.

This chain uses TRBV18 with TRBJ2-7, with 8 positions matching TRBD1. This CDR3 is 13 amino acids long. The germline V gene encodes CDR1 KGHSH and CDR2 LQKENI. Unmatched junction bases numbered 5, after V lost 4 bases and J lost 6 bases. The CDR3 region has the DNA TGTGCCAGCTCACTAGACAGGGGATTCGAGCAGTACTTC. Its protein is CASSLDRGFEQYF.

The chain has TRBV6-5 and TRBJ2-7; D is uncertain. V was shortened by 6 bases and J by 2 bases, with 8 bases between the two germline ends. This CDR3 is built from 12 residues. Germline CDR1 reads MNHEY; CDR2 reads SVGAGI. CDR3 residues: CASSLSPYEQYF. The CDR3 DNA reads as TGTGCCAGCAGCTTGTCCCCCTACGAGCAGTACTTC.

The rearrangement uses TRBV30 and TRBJ2-3; 11 nucleotides align to TRBD2. The length of the CDR3 is 16 residues. The germline V gene has CDR1 GTSNPN and CDR2 SVGIG (reference sequence). V lost 4 bases, J lost 4 bases, and 10 bases stayed unmatched. In DNA form, the CDR3 reads TGTGCCTGGACGCCAAGAACTAGCGGGAGCGCAGATACGCAGTATTTT. Protein product: CAWTPRTSGSADTQYF.

This sequence joins TRBV6-5 and TRBJ2-3; tentative D call: TRBD1 (5 bases). The CDR3 length is 13 residues. Trimming took off 5 bases at V and 8 bases at J, with 14 bases between the two ends. Germline CDR1 MNHEY, CDR2 SVGAGI. CDR3: CASSRGAQGTQYF. CDR3 bases: TGTGCCAGCAGTAGGGGCGCTCAGGGTACGCAGTATTTT.

The chain joins TRBV7-3 to TRBJ2-1, with 9 nucleotides matching TRBD2. With V trimmed by 3 bases and J by 4 bases, 4 bases remained unmatched. CDR1 is SGHTA and CDR2 is FQGTGA in the germline V gene. The CDR3 extends over 15 amino acids. CDR3 coding DNA: TGTGCCAGCAGCTTGGCTAGCGGGACTTACAATGAGCAGTTCTTC. This codes for CASSLASGTYNEQFF.

The chain combines TRBV19 with TRBJ1-5; D is possibly TRBD1 (6 bases). Deletions cut 4 bases from V and 0 bases from J, with 10 bases between. The germline CDR1 and CDR2 sequences are LNHDA and SQIVND (reference sequence). There are 15 residues in the CDR3. CDR3 in amino acids: CASSKGGYSNQPQHF. In DNA, the CDR3 is TGTGCCAGTAGTAAAGGGGGTTATAGCAATCAGCCCCAGCATTTT.

This CDR3 is CASSLSMRSNQPQHF. The CDR3 coding sequence is TGTGCCAGCAGCTTATCTATGCGAAGCAATCAGCCCCAGCATTTT. The chain employs TRBV7-2 and TRBJ1-5; D uncertain. Trimming shortened V by 2 bases and J by 1 base, and 9 bases separated the two germline ends. CDR3 length: 15 residues. Looked up from germline, CDR1 is SGHTA and CDR2 is FQGNSA. The variable domain in full, completed from reference TRBV7-2 and TRBJ1-5, reads GAGVSQSPSNKVTEKGKDVELRCDPISGHTALYWYRQSLGQGLEFLIYFQGNSAPDKSGLPSDRFSAERTGGSVSTLTIQRTQQEDSAVYLCASSLSMRSNQPQHFGDGTRLSIL.

This clone occurred once. This chain joins TRBV2 and TRBJ2-3, with 13 nucleotides matching TRBD2. The CDR3 loop spans 18 amino acids. The germline V gene encodes CDR1 SNHLY and CDR2 FYNNEI. V lost 1 base to trimming and J lost 6 bases; unmatched junction nucleotides: 10. The CDR3 DNA follows: TGTGCCAGCAGTGAAGAGACCCTGACTAGCGGGGGGCGGGATACGCAGTATTTT. Protein product: CASSEETLTSGGRDTQYF.

The J gene is TRBJ2-3, the V gene TRBV7-7, with D perhaps TRBD1 (9 bases). This CDR3 is 15 amino acids long. The V gene's germline CDR1 is SSHAT and CDR2 FNYEAQ (reference sequence). This chain's CDR3 is CASGTGHPSTDTQYF. CDR3 nucleotide sequence: TGTGCTAGCGGGACAGGGCACCCTAGCACAGATACGCAGTATTTT.